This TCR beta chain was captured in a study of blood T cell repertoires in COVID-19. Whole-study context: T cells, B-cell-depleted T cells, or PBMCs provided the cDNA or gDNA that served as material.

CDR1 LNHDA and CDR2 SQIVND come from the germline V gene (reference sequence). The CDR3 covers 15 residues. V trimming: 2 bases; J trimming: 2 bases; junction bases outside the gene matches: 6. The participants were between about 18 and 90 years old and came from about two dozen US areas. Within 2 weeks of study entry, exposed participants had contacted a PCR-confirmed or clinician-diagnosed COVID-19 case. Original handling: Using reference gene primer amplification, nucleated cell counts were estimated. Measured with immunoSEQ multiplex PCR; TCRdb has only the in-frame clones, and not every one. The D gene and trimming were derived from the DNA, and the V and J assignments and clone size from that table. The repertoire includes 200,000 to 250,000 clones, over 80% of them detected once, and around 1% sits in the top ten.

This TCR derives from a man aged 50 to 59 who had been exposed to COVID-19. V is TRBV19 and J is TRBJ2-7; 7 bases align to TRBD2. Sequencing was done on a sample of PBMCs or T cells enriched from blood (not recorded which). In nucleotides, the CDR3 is TGTGCCAGTAGTATAAGCCTAGCGGTCGCCTACGAGCAGTACTTC. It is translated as CASSISLAVAYEQYF.